This is a list of T cell receptor beta chains from one sample in a study of cytotoxic CD8 clonotypes in ibrutinib-treated CLL. Method: immunoSEQ multiplex PCR; TCRdb's copy keeps in-frame clones and lacks some. The sample has about 29,000 clones; about 70% are singletons. The sequences come from PBMCs, collected after 24 months of ibrutinib treatment. The receptor source for this set is a human donor with chronic lymphocytic leukemia. Both conserved end residues are part of each CDR3. A D gene is named only where the DNA matches it firmly. Clone sizes are given selectively: once, few, many, or a class where the clone is expanded.

clone_size	d_call	v_call	j_call	cdr3_aa	cdr3_nt
.	.	TRBV7-2	TRBJ2-7	CASSLRASPLYSYEQYF	TGTGCCAGCAGCTTACGGGCGTCCCCCTTATACTCCTACGAGCAGTACTTC
.	.	TRBV7-8	TRBJ1-6	CASSPQTVSGNSPLHF	TGTGCCAGCAGCCCACAGACCGTCTCGGGGAATTCACCCCTCCACTTT
few	TRBD1	TRBV5-1	TRBJ1-4	CASSKDPGTGGEKLFF	TGCGCCAGCAGCAAAGATCCGGGGACAGGGGGTGAAAAACTGTTTTTT
.	TRBD1	TRBV19	TRBJ1-2	CASSITGVGKGGYTF	TGTGCCAGTAGTATCACAGGGGTCGGAAAAGGAGGCTACACCTTC
.	TRBD1	TRBV29-1	TRBJ1-1	CSVEVRDRGLEAFF	TGCAGCGTTGAAGTCCGGGACAGGGGGCTGGAAGCTTTCTTT
.	.	TRBV5-6	TRBJ2-5	CASSWTVEETQYF	TGTGCCAGCAGCTGGACGGTGGAAGAGACCCAGTACTTC
.	.	TRBV28	TRBJ1-1	CASSLNRLWAAEAFF	TGTGCCAGCAGTTTAAATCGACTCTGGGCGGCTGAAGCTTTCTTT
.	TRBD2	TRBV11-3	TRBJ2-7	CASSCPGGPSSYEQYF	TGTGCCAGCAGCTGCCCGGGGGGGCCGAGCTCCTACGAGCAGTACTTC
.	TRBD1	TRBV5-1	TRBJ1-3	CASSSATGVLSGNTIYF	TGCGCCAGCAGCTCGGCCACAGGGGTACTCTCTGGAAACACCATATATTTT
.	.	TRBV5-1	TRBJ2-7	CASSLGRNYEQYF	TGCGCCAGCAGCTTGGGACGGAATTACGAGCAGTACTTC
.	TRBD1	TRBV11-3	TRBJ2-5	CASSAGTGARGTQYF	TGTGCCAGCAGCGCAGGGACAGGGGCAAGGGGGACCCAGTACTTC
few	.	TRBV5-1	TRBJ2-5	CASSLEQGGETQYF	TGCGCCAGCAGCTTGGAACAGGGTGGGGAGACCCAGTACTTC
.	.	TRBV9	TRBJ1-6	CASSRYNSPLHF	TGTGCCAGCAGCCGTTATAATTCACCCCTCCACTTT
.	.	TRBV5-6	TRBJ2-7	CASSLVVGGTETYSYEQYF	TGTGCCAGCAGCTTAGTGGTGGGGGGAACCGAAACGTACTCCTACGAGCAGTACTTC
few	.	TRBV5-1	TRBJ2-7	CASSREYEQYF	TGCGCCAGCAGCAGGGAGTACGAGCAGTACTTC
.	TRBD1	TRBV11-2	TRBJ1-1	CASRPGGGTEAFF	TGTGCCAGCAGACCAGGGGGCGGAACTGAAGCTTTCTTT
.	.	TRBV9	TRBJ1-1	CASSVRDTPNTEAFF	TGTGCCAGCAGCGTCCGGGACACACCGAACACTGAAGCTTTCTTT
.	.	TRBV7-8	TRBJ2-3	CASSSRSGGPDTQYF	TGTGCCAGCAGCTCCCGTTCAGGGGGGCCGGATACGCAGTATTTT
once	TRBD2	TRBV4-1	TRBJ2-3	CASSPRGGTDTQYF	TGCGCCAGCAGCCCGCGGGGGGGCACAGATACGCAGTATTTT
.	TRBD2	TRBV6-4	TRBJ2-7	CASSDSAGGPYEQYF	TGTGCCAGCAGTGACTCGGCGGGGGGGCCATACGAGCAGTACTTC
.	TRBD1	TRBV9	TRBJ1-2	CASSVASTGAGYTF	TGTGCCAGCAGCGTAGCTAGCACAGGGGCTGGCTACACCTTC
.	.	TRBV6-1	TRBJ1-2	CASSERGGYGYTF	TGTGCCAGCAGTGAGAGGGGTGGCTATGGCTACACCTTC
medium-sized	TRBD2	TRBV7-6	TRBJ2-2	CASRGGSGELFF	TGTGCCAGCAGGGGGGGGTCCGGGGAGCTGTTTTTT
.	.	TRBV5-1	TRBJ2-3	CASSLQGLLDTQYF	TGCGCCAGCAGCTTACAGGGCCTACTGGATACGCAGTATTTT
few	TRBD1	TRBV30	TRBJ1-6	CAWTGDRDGSPLHF	TGTGCCTGGACTGGGGACAGAGATGGTTCACCCCTCCACTTT
once	.	TRBV7-6	TRBJ2-2	CASSLAFNPPGELFF	TGTGCCAGCAGCTTAGCGTTCAACCCACCCGGGGAGCTGTTTTTT
.	TRBD2	TRBV6-5	TRBJ2-3	CASSSSGSTDTQYF	TGTGCCAGCAGTTCTAGCGGTTCCACAGATACGCAGTATTTT
few	.	TRBV30	TRBJ1-2	CAWSRGRADYGYTF	TGTGCCTGGAGTAGGGGCAGGGCAGACTATGGCTACACCTTC
.	.	TRBV6-6	TRBJ2-1	CASSYRGDEQFF	TGTGCCAGCAGTTACAGGGGTGATGAGCAGTTCTTC
.	.	TRBV6-1	TRBJ1-2	CASLIPGTVGGYTF	TGTGCCAGCCTGATTCCCGGAACGGTAGGTGGCTACACCTTC
.	.	TRBV9	TRBJ2-1	CASSVRPPYGEQFF	TGTGCCAGCAGCGTTCGCCCCCCCTACGGTGAGCAGTTCTTC
once	.	TRBV15	TRBJ2-3	CATSSRITDTQYF	TGTGCCACCAGCTCACGGATCACAGATACGCAGTATTTT
many	TRBD2	TRBV18	TRBJ2-7	CASSRRTSESYEQYF	TGTGCCAGCTCGCGAAGGACTAGCGAGTCCTACGAGCAGTACTTC
once	.	TRBV5-1	TRBJ2-1	CASSLVYYNEQFF	TGCGCCAGCAGCTTGGTGTATTACAATGAGCAGTTCTTC
once	.	TRBV29-1	TRBJ1-1	CSVLGGAINTEAFF	TGCAGCGTCTTAGGGGGGGCAATAAACACTGAAGCTTTCTTT
.	.	TRBV27	TRBJ2-3	CASSFRRTDTQYF	TGTGCCAGCAGTTTCCGACGCACAGATACGCAGTATTTT
.	.	TRBV9	TRBJ1-1	CASSGTSQGAFF	TGTGCCAGCAGCGGCACCTCCCAGGGAGCTTTCTTT
.	TRBD1	TRBV27	TRBJ2-7	CASTTGGKEQYF	TGTGCCAGCACTACAGGGGGAAAAGAGCAGTACTTC
.	.	TRBV7-2	TRBJ2-5	CASSSRDGGMETQYF	TGTGCCAGCAGCTCCCGGGACGGGGGCATGGAGACCCAGTACTTC
.	.	TRBV6-5	TRBJ2-4	CASRGWRDRQYF	TGTGCCAGCAGGGGATGGCGGGACAGACAGTACTTC
.	.	TRBV28	TRBJ2-7	CASSPPGTGRYEQYF	TGTGCCAGCAGTCCCCCCGGGACGGGACGCTACGAGCAGTACTTC
.	.	TRBV2	TRBJ1-1	CASQVDPSTEAFF	TGTGCCAGCCAAGTTGACCCCAGCACTGAAGCTTTCTTT
few	.	TRBV5-1	TRBJ1-3	CASSPSGTTSGNTIYF	TGCGCCAGCAGCCCCTCGGGCACTACCTCTGGAAACACCATATATTTT
few	TRBD1	TRBV27	TRBJ2-7	CASSPGQGPYEQYF	TGTGCCAGCAGCCCGGGACAGGGGCCCTACGAGCAGTACTTC
.	.	TRBV29-1	TRBJ2-5	CSVVVVGETQYF	TGCAGCGTTGTTGTTGTGGGGGAGACCCAGTACTTC
.	TRBD1	TRBV6-1	TRBJ2-7	CASTTGTGYYEQYF	TGTGCCAGCACCACCGGGACAGGGTACTACGAGCAGTACTTC
many	.	TRBV6-1	TRBJ1-2	CASSEQTGQPFYGYTF	TGTGCCAGCAGTGAACAGACCGGACAGCCCTTCTATGGCTACACCTTC
.	TRBD2	TRBV28	TRBJ2-7	CASSPLAGGGRSSYEQYF	TGTGCCAGCAGCCCACTAGCGGGCGGGGGCCGCTCCTCCTACGAGCAGTACTTC
.	.	TRBV28	TRBJ2-7	CASSLAGTLYHEQYF	TGTGCCAGCAGTTTGGCCGGGACACTTTACCACGAGCAGTACTTC